One and the same sample provided the 17 T cell receptor beta chains below, sequenced in a study of shared clonotypes between healthy human individuals. Here immunoSEQ multiplex PCR was the method, and the copy in TCRdb shows in-frame clones only, minus some. The repertoire has 300,000 to 400,000 clones, over 70% of them found once; the top ten carry over 9.5%. Sequences were obtained from memory CD4+ T cells sorted from blood. Subset specified: CD45RA-negative fraction. All receptors derive from a man aged 25 to 45 in good health.

V is TRBV4-3 and J is TRBJ2-3; D is uncertain. The CDR3 has 13 amino acids. V lost 2 bases, J lost 4 bases, and 7 bases lay in between. From germline, CDR1 is LGHNA and CDR2 YSLEER. The CDR3 sequence is CASSQRLSDTQYF. For the CDR3, the DNA is TGCGCCAGCAGCCAACGTTTATCAGATACGCAGTATTTT.

The chain employs TRBV2 and TRBJ1-1; 7 nucleotides line up with TRBD1. There are 12 residues in the CDR3. CDR1 and CDR2 (germline): SNHLY, FYNNEI. The V gene end was trimmed by 4 bases and the J gene end by 10 bases; junction bases not matched to a gene: 6. The CDR3 reads CASSVRQGGAFF. The CDR3 DNA sequence: TGTGCCAGCAGTGTTCGACAGGGAGGAGCTTTCTTT.

The V call is TRBV7-9, the J call TRBJ2-1; TRBD1 aligns across 7 bases. After removal of 4 bases from V and 5 bases from J, the junction contained 17 bases not matched to a gene. The germline gives CDR1 SEHNR, CDR2 FQNEAQ (reference sequence). The CDR3 extends over 18 amino acids. CDR3 loop: CASSSHKQGKLPNNEQFF. The CDR3 coding sequence is TGTGCCAGCAGCTCCCACAAACAGGGGAAGTTACCAAACAATGAGCAGTTCTTC.

This clone has more than one count but fewer than ten. The rearrangement links TRBV4-1 to TRBJ1-5; TRBD1 is a possible D gene (6 bases). This CDR3 has 17 amino acids. V lost 2 bases and J lost 0, with 14 bases in between. The V gene's germline CDR1 is MGHRA and CDR2 YSYEKL. CDR3 protein: CASSQPIQGNSNQPQHF. The DNA of the CDR3 is TGCGCCAGCAGCCAACCCATACAGGGTAATAGCAATCAGCCCCAGCATTTT.

V gene TRBV18 combines with J gene TRBJ1-3, with D uncertain. The V end was cut by 2 bases, the J end by 2 bases, with 7 bases between. Germline V CDR1 and CDR2: KGHSH, LQKENI. The CDR3 has 14 amino acids. The CDR3 reads CASSPMDPGNTIYF. The CDR3 nucleotides are TGTGCCAGCTCACCAATGGATCCTGGAAACACCATATATTTT.

This clone appeared a few times. The rearrangement uses TRBV2 and TRBJ2-6; D unclear. This CDR3 spans 16 amino acids. Germline loops: CDR1 SNHLY, CDR2 FYNNEI. Trimming left V 4 bases short and J 0 bases short, with 10 bases between. CDR3 region: CASSVDVPSGANVLTF. CDR3 nucleotides: TGTGCCAGCAGTGTGGATGTGCCCTCTGGGGCCAACGTCCTGACTTTC.

The V call is TRBV20-1, the J call TRBJ2-7, with D hard to call. The CDR3 is 11 amino acids. Germline V gene lookup returns CDR1 DFQATT and CDR2 SNEGSKA (reference sequence). The V end lost 3 bases, the J end lost 6 bases, and 9 bases lay between the germline ends. CDR3 DNA sequence: TGCAGTGCTAGTAAGGATCGCGAGCAGTACTTC. This codes for CSASKDREQYF.

This clone was observed a single time. V is TRBV4-1 and J is TRBJ2-3; D not resolved. V lost 1 base to trimming and J lost 4 bases, with 9 bases between them. This CDR3 is built from 14 residues. Germline V gene data show CDR1 as MGHRA and CDR2 as YSYEKL. CDR3 nucleotides: TGCGCCAGCAGCCAAGGTAGGGCCGCAGATACGCAGTATTTT. It is translated as CASSQGRAADTQYF.

Only one count was recorded for this clone. V usage is TRBV6-5 and J usage is TRBJ2-2; TRBD2 might be the D (6 bases). The V gene lost 2 bases and the J gene lost 7 bases, with 14 bases spanning the gap. The CDR3 covers 15 residues. Germline assignment: CDR1 MNHEY and CDR2 SVGAGI. In DNA form, the CDR3 reads TGTGCCAGCAGTTACGATTGGACTAAAGTCGGGGAGCTGTTTTTT. Translating gives CASSYDWTKVGELFF.

V and J are TRBV28 and TRBJ1-4; D gene ambiguous. The V and J ends lost 8 bases and 5 bases respectively, with 12 bases between them. The CDR3 has 13 residues. Germline loops: CDR1 MDHEN, CDR2 SYDVKM. CDR3 nucleotide sequence: TGTGCCAGCGTCGATTCGGCGAATGAAAAACTGTTTTTT. Translated, it gives CASVDSANEKLFF.

Concerning this clone itself: A far larger clone is one base from this, pointing to a likely read error. The chain recombines TRBV5-1 with TRBJ2-3, with D possibly TRBD2 on 6 matching bases. V dropped 6 bases and J dropped 0 bases, with 11 bases sitting between them. Germline assignment: CDR1 SGHRS and CDR2 YFSETQ. The CDR3 has 14 residues. This CDR3 reads CASKAGTSTDTQYF. The CDR3 region has the DNA TGCGCCAGCAAGGCAGGGACTAGCACAGATACGCAGTATTTT.

This clone has ten or more counts. The sample has other DNA sequences that encode this CDR3 too. The chain couples TRBV7-8 to TRBJ1-5; tentative D call: TRBD1 (5 bases). The CDR3 runs 13 residues. The germline V gene encodes CDR1 SGHVS and CDR2 FQNEAQ. V was trimmed by 0 bases and J by 5 bases, leaving 5 bases between them. DNA of the CDR3: TGTGCCAGCAGCTTAGCGGGGGATCAGCCCCAGCATTTT. Protein: CASSLAGDQPQHF.

The chain joins TRBV7-2 to TRBJ1-3; TRBD1 is a possible D gene (5 bases). V was shortened by 6 bases and J by 4 bases, with 13 bases between the two germline ends. The CDR3 sequence is 14 residues long. The germline CDR1 and CDR2 sequences are SGHTA and FQGNSA. The CDR3 reads CASSPGGSGNTIYF. CDR3 DNA: TGTGCCAGCAGTCCCGGGGGGTCCGGAAACACCATATATTTT.

This clone was detected ten times or more. V gene TRBV5-8 combines with J gene TRBJ2-1, with 10 bases matching TRBD1. V shed 4 bases and J 7 bases; nucleotides not matched to a gene: 8. Germline V lookup: CDR1 SGHTS, CDR2 YDEGEE. The CDR3 covers 15 residues. The CDR3 protein is CASSLGGQGMNEQFF. DNA of the CDR3: TGTGCCAGCAGCCTAGGGGGACAGGGGATGAATGAGCAGTTCTTC.

In the case of this clone: A much larger clone is a single base away; this may be a read error. The V gene is TRBV2, the J gene TRBJ2-3, with D possibly TRBD2 on 5 matching bases. There are 16 residues in the CDR3. Germline V gene sequence: CDR1 SNHLY, CDR2 FYNNEI. In DNA, the CDR3 is TGTGCCGGCAGGATGCCAAGACGGGGTACCACAGATACGCAGTATTTT. This sequence encodes CAGRMPRRGTTDTQYF.

This rearrangement joins TRBV11-2 to TRBJ2-7, with 8 nucleotides matching TRBD2. V was pared by 5 bases and J by 4 bases, with 10 bases of the junction left unmatched. The CDR3 extends over 15 amino acids. Germline-derived CDR1 and CDR2 are SGHAT and FQNNGV. CDR3 protein: CASSLASGGRYEQYF. In nucleotides, the CDR3 is TGTGCCAGCAGCCTCGCGTCGGGGGGGCGGTACGAGCAGTACTTC.

The V and J genes are TRBV6-6 and TRBJ2-1; 9 bases match TRBD2. Trimming took 7 bases from V and 6 from J; bases not matched to a gene: 13. The CDR3 loop spans 16 amino acids. Per germline, CDR1 MNHNY and CDR2 SVGAGI (reference sequence). The CDR3 region is CASMGIAGATFNEQFF. The DNA of the CDR3 is TGTGCCAGCATGGGGATAGCGGGAGCCACCTTCAATGAGCAGTTCTTC.